The 8 T cell receptor beta chains reported below all come from one sample, sequenced in a study of T cells in women clearing cervical HPV infection (dated by TCRdb to 2016 to 2019). Library generation was performed with the immunoSEQ multiplex PCR assay. TCRdb took this table from immuneACCESS and kept in-frame rearrangements with V and J called. Such tables lack part of the clones; where checked against another copy, unresolved V genes explain under half of the gap, and the rest is unexplained. The table for this sample shows around 39,000 clones. Of the sample, 6% to 8% is held by the ten largest clones. Specimen: blood buffy coat. These receptors were obtained from a woman aged 18 to 75 with a cervical HPV16 infection that either progressed to CIN3+ or cleared (not recorded which).

The CDR3 bases that were read are TGTGCCAGCAGCTCCGGGGGGACAGGGGGCCGGAGTTCACCC. Protein product: CASSSGGTGGRSSP. The entire CDR3 sequence reads CASSSGGTGGRSSPLHF. The rearrangement uses TRBV13 and TRBJ1-6; 12 bases are shared with TRBD1. The read stops 3 residues short of the end of the CDR3; the missing end is completed from the germline J gene. The length of the CDR3 is 17 residues. Per germline, CDR1 PRHDT and CDR2 FYEKMQ (reference sequence). V lost 4 bases to trimming and J lost 9 bases; unmatched junction nucleotides: 10.

Comment on this clone: The read terminates 3 residues before the CDR3 end, so the remaining end is supplied by the germline J gene. The gene calls are TRBV5-1 and TRBJ2-1, with a possible D match to TRBD2 (5 bases). This CDR3 spans 15 amino acids. Germline V gene sequence: CDR1 SGHRS, CDR2 YFSETQ. The V gene lost 2 bases and the J gene lost 0 bases, with 9 bases spanning the gap. This CDR3 reads CASSLGLYSYNEQFF. Incomplete CDR3 DNA: TGCGCCAGCAGCTTAGGACTCTACTCCTACAATGAG.

Partial CDR3 DNA: TGCGCCAGCAGCTTTGAAAGGGGGCTGACAGATACG. This codes for CASSFERGLTDT. The CDR3 in its entirety is CASSFERGLTDTQYF. This rearrangement joins TRBV5-1 to TRBJ2-3, with TRBD1 matching over 7 bases. The read ends 3 residues early relative to the CDR3; the germline J gene fills the gap. Looked up from germline, CDR1 is SGHRS and CDR2 is YFSETQ. This CDR3 comprises 15 residues. The junction had 6 bases not matched to a gene; V was cut back by 2 bases and J by 3 bases. Variable domain in full (rest from reference TRBV5-1 and TRBJ2-3): KAGVTQTPRYLIKTRGQQVTLSCSPISGHRSVSWYQQTPGQGLQFLFEYFSETQRNKGNFPGRFSGRQFSNSRSEMNVSTLELGDSALYLCASSFERGLTDTQYFGPGTRLTVL.

Regarding this clone: The sequence runs out 3 residues before the end of the CDR3; the remainder is reconstructed from the germline J gene. The V call is TRBV28, the J call TRBJ2-1; TRBD1 matches at 7 bases. The V gene end was trimmed by 6 bases and the J gene end by 8 bases; junction bases not matched to a gene: 10. Germline values: CDR1 MDHEN, CDR2 SYDVKM. The CDR3 length is 14 residues. CDR3 DNA (partial): TGTGCCAGCAGCAGGGGGTTCGGTATCCATGAG. It codes for CASSRGFGIHE. The complete CDR3 reads CASSRGFGIHEQFF.

Worth noting for this clone: Read coverage stops 3 residues before the CDR3 terminus; the germline J gene supplies the remainder. The chain couples TRBV5-1 to TRBJ2-3, with D maybe TRBD2 (6 bases). V was pared by 6 bases and J by 2 bases, with 13 bases between. The CDR3 has 14 amino acids. CDR1 is SGHRS, CDR2 YFSETQ, per germline. CDR3 in amino acids: CASNQPGVTDTQYF. Incomplete CDR3 DNA: TGCGCCAGCAATCAGCCGGGGGTCACAGATACG. Filled out from reference TRBV5-1 and TRBJ2-3, the complete variable domain reads KAGVTQTPRYLIKTRGQQVTLSCSPISGHRSVSWYQQTPGQGLQFLFEYFSETQRNKGNFPGRFSGRQFSNSRSEMNVSTLELGDSALYLCASNQPGVTDTQYFGPGTRLTVL.

For this clone: The read falls 3 residues short of the CDR3 end, and the missing part is taken from the germline J gene. The sample holds other DNA sequences that translate to the same CDR3. V gene TRBV20-1 combines with J gene TRBJ1-3, with a weak D call TRBD1 (5 bases). This CDR3 has 14 residues. The germline CDR1 and CDR2 sequences are DFQATT and SNEGSKA (reference sequence). The CDR3 bases that were read are TGCAGTGCCGCCGGGGACTCCGGGATCCGGGCG. This sequence encodes CSAAGDSGIRA. The whole CDR3 sequence reads CSAAGDSGIRAIYF.

This CDR3 reads CASSLAGLGDYGQYF. The part of the CDR3 DNA that was read is TGTGCCAGCAGCTTAGCGGGGTTAGGGGACTATGGT. V gene TRBV7-6 combines with J gene TRBJ2-4, with 7 bases lining up with TRBD2. The read ends 3 residues early relative to the CDR3; the germline J gene fills the gap. The CDR3 is 15 residues long. The germline gives CDR1 SGHVS, CDR2 FNYEAQ.

Details on this clone: The CDR3 end is not reached by the read, which stops 3 residues before it; the germline J gene fills it in. The chain links TRBV7-7 to TRBJ2-3; TRBD2 agrees at 13 bases. Germline values: CDR1 SSHAT, CDR2 FNYEAQ (reference sequence). The CDR3 is made up of 15 amino acids. The junction had 3 bases not matched to a gene; V was cut back by 5 bases and J by 4 bases. The CDR3 loop is CASSRTSGGADTQYF. The CDR3 bases that were read are TGTGCCAGCAGCAGGACTAGCGGGGGCGCAGATACG.